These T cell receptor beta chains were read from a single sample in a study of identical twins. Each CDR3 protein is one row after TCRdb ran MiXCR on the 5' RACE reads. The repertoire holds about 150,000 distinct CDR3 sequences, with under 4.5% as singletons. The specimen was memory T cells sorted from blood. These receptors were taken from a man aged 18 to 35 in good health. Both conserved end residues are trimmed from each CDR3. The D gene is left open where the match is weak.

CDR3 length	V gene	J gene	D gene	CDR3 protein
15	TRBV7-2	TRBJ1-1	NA	ASSFTPQQAFRAEAF
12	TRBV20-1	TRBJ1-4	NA	SAEEQGGDEKLF
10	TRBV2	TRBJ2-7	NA	ASSENSYEQY
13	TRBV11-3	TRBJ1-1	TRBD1	ASRRQGAGWTEAF
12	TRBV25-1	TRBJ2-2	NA	ASSEVLNTGELF
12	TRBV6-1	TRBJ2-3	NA	ASSHLSSTDTQY
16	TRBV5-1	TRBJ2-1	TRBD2	ASSLASPGGRADNEQF
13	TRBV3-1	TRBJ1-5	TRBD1	ASSQGQGIGQPQH
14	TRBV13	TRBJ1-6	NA	ASSLRGGRDNSPLH
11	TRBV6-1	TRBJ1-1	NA	ASSEAQNTEAF
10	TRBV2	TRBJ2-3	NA	ASSDGQGTQY
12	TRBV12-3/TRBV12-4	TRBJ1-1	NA	ASSSIRLNTEAF
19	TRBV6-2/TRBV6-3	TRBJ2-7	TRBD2	ASSPQRPGQRLAGGPYEQY
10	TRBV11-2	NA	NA	ASSLYPSIQY
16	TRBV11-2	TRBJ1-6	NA	ASSTPRGGSAYNSPLH
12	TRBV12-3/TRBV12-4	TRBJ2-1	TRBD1	ASSGDRRYNEQF
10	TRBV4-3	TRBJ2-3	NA	ASSQGAGTQY
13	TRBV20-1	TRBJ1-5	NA	SANLQGGNNQPQH
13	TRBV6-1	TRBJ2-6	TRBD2	ASSGGFSGANVLT
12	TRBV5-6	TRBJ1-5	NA	ASSLPGNNQPQH
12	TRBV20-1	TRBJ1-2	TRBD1	SATAGTGSYGYT
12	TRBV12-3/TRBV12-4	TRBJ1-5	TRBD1	ASSIGTGVLPQH
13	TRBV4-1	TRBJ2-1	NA	ASRPAGLTYNEQF
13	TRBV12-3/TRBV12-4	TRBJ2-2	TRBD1	ATHPGTGAPGELF
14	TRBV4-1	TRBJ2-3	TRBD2	ASSQGLAGSTDTQY
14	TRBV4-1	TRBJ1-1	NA	ASSQVLWLAETEAF
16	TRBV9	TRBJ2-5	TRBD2	ASSAGTSGSRRQETQY